Listed below are T cell receptor beta chains from one sample, sequenced in a study of T cell responses to AZD1222 COVID-19 vaccine. Only in-frame clones appear in the TCRdb table, and some are missing; sequencing was by immunoSEQ multiplex PCR. Of some 150,000 clones listed, 90% were seen once; the top ten hold roughly 3.1%. Sequences were derived from peripheral blood, sampled on day 0 of AZD1222 vaccination. The source of these receptors is an adult in good health. Both conserved end residues are part of each CDR3. The order of the fields is D gene, J gene, V gene, CDR3 protein, CDR3 DNA. A D gene is named only where the DNA matches it firmly.

D gene: NA
J gene: TRBJ2-7
V gene: TRBV29-1
CDR3 protein: CSVFRADSSYEQYF
CDR3 DNA: TGCAGCGTTTTCCGGGCGGACAGTTCGTACGAGCAGTACTTC

D gene: NA
J gene: TRBJ1-1
V gene: TRBV29-1
CDR3 protein: CSVEAGNTEAFF
CDR3 DNA: TGCAGCGTTGAGGCGGGGAACACTGAAGCTTTCTTT

D gene: NA
J gene: TRBJ1-5
V gene: TRBV6-5
CDR3 protein: CASRTGRNQPQHF
CDR3 DNA: TGTGCCAGCAGAACGGGGCGCAATCAGCCCCAGCATTTT

D gene: TRBD2
J gene: TRBJ2-1
V gene: TRBV12-3/TRBV12-4
CDR3 protein: CASGLSGRGQFF
CDR3 DNA: TGTGCCAGCGGCCTTAGCGGGAGAGGACAGTTCTTC

D gene: NA
J gene: TRBJ2-7
V gene: TRBV6-6
CDR3 protein: CASRLSGSNYEQYF
CDR3 DNA: TGTGCCAGCAGGCTCAGTGGGTCCAACTACGAGCAGTACTTC

D gene: NA
J gene: TRBJ1-1
V gene: TRBV6-1
CDR3 protein: CASFSGTEAFF
CDR3 DNA: TGTGCCAGCTTTAGTGGCACTGAAGCTTTCTTT

D gene: NA
J gene: TRBJ2-7
V gene: TRBV5-6
CDR3 protein: CASNVLAGKSYEQYF
CDR3 DNA: TGTGCCAGCAACGTCCTGGCGGGGAAGTCCTACGAGCAGTACTTC

D gene: NA
J gene: TRBJ2-3
V gene: TRBV24-1
CDR3 protein: CATSEWDPRALDTQYF
CDR3 DNA: TGTGCCACCAGTGAGTGGGACCCCCGGGCCCTTGATACGCAGTATTTT

D gene: NA
J gene: TRBJ1-5
V gene: TRBV19
CDR3 protein: CASSIKGVNQPQHF
CDR3 DNA: TGTGCCAGTAGTATAAAAGGGGTTAATCAGCCCCAGCATTTT

D gene: NA
J gene: TRBJ2-4
V gene: TRBV7-8
CDR3 protein: CASSLAGGLAKNIQYF
CDR3 DNA: TGTGCCAGCAGCTTAGCGGGGGGGCTAGCCAAAAACATTCAGTACTTC

D gene: TRBD2
J gene: TRBJ2-1
V gene: TRBV5-1
CDR3 protein: CASSLGLAGANEQFF
CDR3 DNA: TGCGCCAGCAGCTTGGGACTAGCGGGAGCCAATGAGCAGTTCTTC

D gene: NA
J gene: TRBJ2-4
V gene: TRBV6-1
CDR3 protein: CASSAKHVPPLAKNIQYF
CDR3 DNA: TGTGCCAGCAGTGCTAAACATGTACCCCCCCTAGCCAAAAACATTCAGTACTTC